The 18 T cell receptor beta chains given below trace back to one sample, sequenced in a study of PD-L1 blockade in urothelial cancer (dated by TCRdb to 2016 to 2017). Interpreted using the paper, the time point label stands for: pretreatment peripheral blood. Library construction relied on the immunoSEQ multiplex PCR assay. TCRdb carries this immuneACCESS record with in-frame sequences only. Its versions omit some clonotypes, under half of them owing to an unresolved V gene in the studies checked, with the rest unexplained. A total of some 53,000 clones appear in this sample, roughly 80% of them only once. The ten largest clones add up to roughly 3.9% of the sample. The sequenced sample was PBMCs, obtained around atezolizumab (anti-PD-L1) treatment. These receptors all stem from an older man with urothelial cancer.

This chain links TRBV4-1 with TRBJ1-2, with unresolved D. Germline V gene lookup returns CDR1 MGHRA and CDR2 YSYEKL. V lost 5 bases and J 5 bases, leaving 18 bases between the germline ends. The CDR3 loop spans 15 amino acids. This CDR3 is CASSREEGGSYGYTF. In nucleotides, the CDR3 is TGCGCCAGCAGCAGAGAGGAGGGAGGCAGTTATGGCTACACCTTC.

This clone was seen a single time. The rearrangement joins TRBV11-3 to TRBJ1-4; weak D call: TRBD1 (5 bases). The germline CDR1 and CDR2 sequences are SGHNT and YENEEA. This CDR3 has 16 amino acids. The V and J ends lost 2 bases and 7 bases respectively, with 17 bases between them. CDR3 nucleotide sequence: TGTGCCAGCAGCTTATATTACTCCGTGGGGGGTGAAAAACTGTTTTTT. Protein product: CASSLYYSVGGEKLFF. Drawing the rest from reference TRBV11-3 and TRBJ1-4, the complete variable domain is EAGVVQSPRYKIIEKKQPVAFWCNPISGHNTLYWYLQNLGQGPELLIRYENEEAVDDSQLPKDRFSAERLKGVDSTLKIQPAELGDSAVYLCASSLYYSVGGEKLFFGSGTQLSVL.

The chain has TRBV4-3 and TRBJ2-7; D may be TRBD1 (5 bases). Trimming stripped 0 bases from V and 9 bases from J, with 12 bases between. Per germline, CDR1 LGHNA and CDR2 YSLEER. CDR3 length equals 13 residues. The CDR3 protein is CASSQEANRLQYF. DNA of the CDR3: TGCGCCAGCAGCCAAGAGGCAAACAGGCTGCAGTACTTC.

A few counts support this clone. J is TRBJ2-2 and V is TRBV11-3; D may be TRBD2 (5 bases). The V and J ends lost 1 base and 6 bases respectively, with 12 bases between them. Germline V gene sequence: CDR1 SGHNT, CDR2 YENEEA. The CDR3 contains 15 residues. The CDR3 reads CASSLAAGVPGELFF. The CDR3 nucleotides are TGTGCCAGCAGCTTAGCCGCCGGGGTTCCCGGGGAGCTGTTTTTT.

The chain links TRBV6-1 to TRBJ1-2; TRBD1 might be the D (5 bases). This CDR3 region has 12 residues. The germline V gene has CDR1 MNHNS and CDR2 SASEGT. Trimming took 1 base from V and 12 from J, leaving 12 bases between them. CDR3 sequence reads: CASSEEGDRDTF. The DNA for the CDR3 is TGTGCCAGCAGTGAAGAAGGGGATAGGGACACCTTC.

The chain links TRBV7-2 to TRBJ1-2, with D maybe TRBD1 (6 bases). V was clipped by 5 bases and J by 4 bases, with 14 bases between them. The germline CDR1 and CDR2 sequences are SGHTA and FQGNSA. This CDR3 contains 14 residues. The CDR3 DNA follows: TGTGCCAGCAGCGCAACAGGGTACTTCTATGGCTACACCTTC. This encodes CASSATGYFYGYTF.

This clone has a single count. CDR3 amino acids: CASSRTGLQETQYF. CDR3 DNA sequence: TGTGCCAGCAGCCGGACAGGGTTACAAGAGACCCAGTACTTC. The rearrangement uses TRBV5-4 and TRBJ2-5, with 8 bases identical to TRBD1. The trim removed 4 bases at V and 2 bases at J, leaving 4 bases unmatched. Germline-derived CDR1 and CDR2 are SGHNT and YYREEE (reference sequence). This CDR3 is built from 14 residues.

V is TRBV19 and J is TRBJ2-7; maybe TRBD1 (6 bases). The CDR3 sequence is 13 residues long. Germline CDR1 reads LNHDA; CDR2 reads SQIVND (reference sequence). Trimming stripped 5 bases from V and 3 bases from J, with 11 bases between. The CDR3 loop is CASSRDTNYEQYF. As DNA, the CDR3 is TGTGCCAGTAGTCGGGACACCAACTACGAGCAGTACTTC.

The chain employs TRBV18 and TRBJ2-1; weak D call: TRBD2 (5 bases). Deletions cut 3 bases from V and 1 base from J, with 13 bases between. The CDR3 length is 16 residues. CDR1 is KGHSH, CDR2 LQKENI, per germline. This CDR3 is CASSPLGKRSYNEQFF. The CDR3 bases are TGTGCCAGCTCACCTCTCGGGAAAAGGTCCTACAATGAGCAGTTCTTC.

This chain links TRBV6-1 with TRBJ2-1; 11 bases are a match to TRBD2. J gave up 6 bases and V 3 bases, and 4 bases lay outside the gene matches. Per germline, CDR1 MNHNS and CDR2 SASEGT. The CDR3 spans 15 residues. The CDR3 spells CASSELAGGPNEQFF. CDR3 sequence (DNA): TGTGCCAGCAGTGAGTTAGCGGGGGGGCCCAATGAGCAGTTCTTC.

The chain has TRBV5-4 and TRBJ1-1; D possibly corresponds to TRBD1 (5 bases). From germline, CDR1 is SGHNT and CDR2 YYREEE (reference sequence). This CDR3 spans 15 amino acids. V lost 3 bases and J 5 bases, leaving 17 bases between the germline ends. CDR3 in DNA: TGTGCCAGCAGCTCGCGGGACCGAGGAAGTACTGAAGCTTTCTTT. Translation: CASSSRDRGSTEAFF.

This chain connects TRBV30 to TRBJ1-3; a possible D gene is TRBD1 (6 bases). V lost 6 bases and J 2 bases, leaving 11 bases between the germline ends. The length of the CDR3 is 13 residues. The germline V gene has CDR1 GTSNPN and CDR2 SVGIG (reference sequence). The CDR3 DNA reads TGTGCCTGTACAGGGAATGCTGGAAACACCATATATTTT. It encodes CACTGNAGNTIYF.

The V call is TRBV7-2, the J call TRBJ1-2; weak D call: TRBD1 (6 bases). Germline-derived CDR1 and CDR2 are SGHTA and FQGNSA. V shed 4 bases and J shed 7 bases, with 22 bases lying between them. CDR3 size: 16 residues. The CDR3 nucleotides read TGTGCCAGCAGCTATGCTACCGGAGGGGGGGTTGGTGGCTACACCTTC. It yields the protein CASSYATGGGVGGYTF.

DNA for the CDR3: TGTGCCAGCAGCTTGCAGTTTTCCTCCTACGAGCAGTACTTC. Translating it yields CASSLQFSSYEQYF. The chain employs TRBV7-2 and TRBJ2-7, with D unclear. V was pared by 3 bases and J by 0 bases, with 9 bases between. CDR1 SGHTA and CDR2 FQGNSA come from the germline V gene. The CDR3 runs 14 residues.

V usage is TRBV10-3 and J usage is TRBJ2-3; 9 bases are a match to TRBD2. The V segment lost 0 bases and the J segment 4 bases; nucleotides outside the gene matches: 2. This CDR3 is built from 15 residues. Germline V lookup: CDR1 ENHRY, CDR2 SYGVKD. The CDR3, as DNA: TGTGCCATCAGTGAGTCGGCGGGGGGGGCAGATACGCAGTATTTT. Its protein is CAISESAGGADTQYF.

The rearrangement links TRBV28 to TRBJ2-5, with TRBD1 matching over 9 bases. The V segment lost 5 bases and the J segment 4 bases; nucleotides outside the gene matches: 2. The CDR3 has 13 amino acids. Germline loops: CDR1 MDHEN, CDR2 SYDVKM. The CDR3 loop reads CASSLQGAETQYF. The CDR3 nucleotides read TGTGCCAGCAGTCTACAGGGGGCAGAGACCCAGTACTTC.

The rearrangement uses TRBV27 and TRBJ2-7; TRBD1 agrees at 8 bases. The CDR3 loop spans 17 amino acids. Germline-derived CDR1 and CDR2 are MNHEY and SMNVEV (reference sequence). V dropped 3 bases and J dropped 2; count of bases not matched to a gene: 12. The CDR3: CASSFRSTGTGTYEQYF. The CDR3 nucleotides are TGTGCCAGCAGTTTCCGATCGACTGGGACAGGAACCTACGAGCAGTACTTC.

The chain couples TRBV7-2 to TRBJ2-3, with TRBD1 matching over 8 bases. CDR1 and CDR2 from the germline V gene are SGHTA and FQGNSA. J lost 6 bases, V lost 1 base, and 6 bases had no gene match. The CDR3 is made up of 15 amino acids. The CDR3 region is CASSLGRGRSDTQYF. CDR3 in DNA: TGTGCCAGCAGCTTAGGCAGGGGGCGATCGGATACGCAGTATTTT.